This T cell receptor (beta chain) was documented in a study of control samples from healthy donors and cancer patients. Germline lookup yields CDR1 LNHDA and CDR2 SQIVND (reference sequence). This CDR3 is 13 amino acids long. With 5 bases removed from V and 9 bases from J, the gap between germline ends came to 16 bases. This clone appeared once. TCRdb keeps only in-frame clones here, not all; method: immunoSEQ multiplex PCR. The table has about 130,000 clones, approximately 92% seen once. This TCR came from a man older than 75 with head and neck cancer. The sequencing input was PBMCs. The chain carries TRBV19 and TRBJ1-2, with D possibly being TRBD1 (5 bases). The CDR3 DNA is TGTGCCAGTAGTGCATTGGGGGGTCCCAGCTACACCTTC. It yields the protein CASSALGGPSYTF.